The rows below give T cell receptor beta chains drawn from one sample of a study of graft-versus-host responses after intestinal transplantation. Method: immunoSEQ multiplex PCR; TCRdb's copy keeps in-frame clones and lacks some. This table holds 75,000 to 100,000 clones, 75% to 95% found once. The sequences come from PBMCs, collected roughly 450 days after intestinal transplant. The receptors originated from a human patient who received an intestinal transplant, so some T cells may come from the graft donor. CDR3s include the opening cysteine and the closing phenylalanine or tryptophan.

J gene | V gene | CDR3 protein
TRBJ2-4 | TRBV7-3 | CASKENIQYF
TRBJ2-3 | TRBV9 | CASSLLAVLDTQYF
TRBJ1-4 | TRBV19 | CASRPTGDNEKLFF
TRBJ2-7 | TRBV19 | CASSPGLAGATYEQYF
TRBJ2-7 | TRBV5-6 | CASSFSGTVTYEQYF
TRBJ2-3 | TRBV19 | CASSIQGGADTQYF
TRBJ1-1 | TRBV5-1 | CASSSTLEAGKAFF
TRBJ1-4 | TRBV2 | CASRSRTGDDNEKLFF
TRBJ1-4 | TRBV6-6 | CASSYEAGGEKLFF
TRBJ1-1 | TRBV6-5 | CASSGDRNTEAFF
TRBJ2-7 | TRBV12-5 | CASGPSSYEQYF
TRBJ1-2 | TRBV18 | CASSPGTQAAEYGYTF
TRBJ1-5 | TRBV6-5 | CASRLTYNQPQHF
TRBJ2-5 | TRBV7-2 | CASSRDRQETQYF
TRBJ1-1 | TRBV6-4 | CASSGPGHSIGTEAFF
TRBJ2-7 | TRBV9 | CASSPDAFEQYF
TRBJ2-7 | TRBV7-8 | CASSLAPGQNYEQYF
TRBJ1-2 | TRBV2 | CASSGGLYGYTF
TRBJ2-2 | TRBV2 | CASSRQGANTGELFF
TRBJ2-2 | TRBV19 | CASRFEAVANTGELFF
TRBJ2-3 | TRBV9 | CASSERQGGGTDTQYF
TRBJ2-5 | TRBV10-2 | CASSESGQGQTQYF
TRBJ1-2 | TRBV29-1 | CSVEEWLGDIDYGYTF
TRBJ2-3 | TRBV9 | CASSVADTQYF
TRBJ1-1 | TRBV2 | CASSAIGHSTEAFF
TRBJ2-7 | TRBV7-8 | CASSLGGLRGHEQYF
TRBJ2-7 | TRBV5-1 | CASSLSSGGFYEQYF
TRBJ1-1 | TRBV14 | CASSHLPENTEAFF
TRBJ1-6 | TRBV9 | CASSVRRANSPLHF
TRBJ1-2 | TRBV27 | CASSFAPDRIYGYTF
TRBJ2-5 | TRBV7-2 | CASSPLGAGVQETQYF
TRBJ1-6 | TRBV4-2 | CASSQDPLTLHF
TRBJ2-3 | TRBV9 | CASSVDLAGSTDTQYF
TRBJ2-7 | TRBV4-1 | CASSQDWGNEQYF
TRBJ2-7 | TRBV7-9 | CASSFDTGFSSYEQYF
TRBJ1-5 | TRBV6-1 | CASSDIWNQPQHF
TRBJ2-1 | TRBV2 | CASSDGSGQSGNEQFF
TRBJ1-2 | TRBV5-5 | CASSLVGRVDYGYTF
TRBJ2-7 | TRBV6-1 | CASSEVDRYGSVTYEQYF
TRBJ1-3 | TRBV18 | CASSPQGVSGNTIYF
TRBJ2-2 | TRBV29-1 | CSVEGAQNTGELFF
TRBJ2-6 | TRBV7-3 | CASSFAGAGANVLTF
TRBJ1-5 | TRBV15 | CATSRVKGYSNQPQHF
TRBJ1-1 | TRBV14 | CASSQDRWAFF
TRBJ1-5 | TRBV10-3 | CAARRAGDNQPQHF